A single sample gave rise to the 15 T cell receptor beta chains below, sequenced in a study of type 1 regulatory T cells. TCRdb re-called the reads through MiXCR, storing one row per CDR3 protein. The sample includes around 88,000 distinct CDR3 sequences, roughly 28% seen only once; the top ten take roughly 2.4%. Sequencing was performed on CD4+ T cells, either the whole sample or a sorted fraction (not recorded which). Receptor source: a human donor in good health.

This clonotype was seen only a few times. The rearrangement links TRBV12-3 or TRBV12-4 to TRBJ2-5; D gene ambiguous. This CDR3 spans 13 amino acids. V was clipped by 4 bases and J by 3 bases, with 9 bases between them. CDR3: CASSSMRKETQYF. The CDR3 DNA follows: TGTGCCAGCAGTTCCATGCGGAAAGAGACCCAGTACTTC.

V is TRBV20-1 and J is TRBJ2-7, with 12 bases identical to TRBD2. The CDR3 is 15 amino acids. Germline assignment: CDR1 DFQATT and CDR2 SNEGSKA (reference sequence). After removal of 5 bases from V and 2 bases from J, the junction contained 7 bases not matched to a gene. The CDR3 DNA is TGCAGTGCTGAGGATTCTAGCGGGAGGGCCTACGAGCAGTACTTC. Encoded protein: CSAEDSSGRAYEQYF.

In this sample, this clonotype turned up a few times. V and J are TRBV7-6 and TRBJ2-7, with D uncertain. Germline CDR1 and CDR2: SGHVS and FNYEAQ. This CDR3 is built from 12 residues. V gave up 1 base and J gave up 2 bases, with 3 bases separating them. CDR3 bases: TGTGCCAGCAGCTTAGATCCCTACGAGCAGTACTTC. Translation: CASSLDPYEQYF.

The V gene is TRBV25-1, the J gene TRBJ2-1; TRBD2 aligns across 16 bases. Per the germline V gene, CDR1 is MGHDK and CDR2 is SYGVNS. This CDR3 has 19 residues. V dropped 4 bases and J dropped 8; count of bases not matched to a gene: 14. The CDR3 nucleotides read TGTGCCAGCAGTGTAGCTCTAACCGGGACTAGCGGGAGGGGCGATGAGCAGTTCTTC. Protein sequence: CASSVALTGTSGRGDEQFF.

V usage is TRBV11-2 and J usage is TRBJ2-1, with unresolved D. The germline V gene has CDR1 SGHAT and CDR2 FQNNGV. The CDR3 loop spans 13 amino acids. V was shortened by 6 bases and J by 7 bases, with 13 bases between the two germline ends. The chain's CDR3 is CASSRPRINEQFF. Written as DNA, the CDR3 is TGTGCCAGCAGTAGGCCTAGGATAAATGAGCAGTTCTTC.

The rearrangement uses TRBV7-2 and TRBJ2-7; no clear D. Germline assignment: CDR1 SGHTA and CDR2 FQGNSA. The CDR3 runs 12 residues. The V and J ends lost 5 bases and 7 bases respectively, with 12 bases between them. CDR3 nucleotides: TGTGCCAGCAGCCCGGGTTCTGGGGAGCAGTACTTC. Translated: CASSPGSGEQYF.

The chain's CDR3 is CSARDRTVNSPLHF. The DNA of the CDR3 is TGCAGTGCTAGAGATAGGACAGTCAATTCACCCCTCCACTTT. The chain is built from TRBV20-1 and TRBJ1-6; TRBD1 might be the D (6 bases). Germline values: CDR1 DFQATT, CDR2 SNEGSKA (reference sequence). V lost 0 bases, J lost 7 bases, and 10 bases lay in between. The CDR3 loop spans 14 amino acids.

This clonotype has just a few counts. The chain carries TRBV7-8 and TRBJ1-2, with a weak D call TRBD1 (5 bases). The germline gives CDR1 SGHVS, CDR2 FQNEAQ. V was cut by 5 bases and J by 0 bases, with 16 bases left in between. This CDR3 spans 16 amino acids. CDR3 DNA sequence: TGTGCCAGCAGCCTCTCCGGGACGGAATCTAACTATGGCTACACCTTC. Its protein product is CASSLSGTESNYGYTF.

The genes are TRBV7-9 and TRBJ2-1, with 9 bases lining up with TRBD1. The V and J ends lost 1 base and 4 bases, in that order; junction bases with no gene match: 2. CDR3 size: 15 residues. Germline loops: CDR1 SEHNR, CDR2 FQNEAQ (reference sequence). The CDR3 DNA reads TGTGCCAGCAGCTTAGTAGGACAGGGGTACAATGAGCAGTTCTTC. It translates to CASSLVGQGYNEQFF.

The chain has TRBV11-2 and TRBJ2-2; 10 bases line up with TRBD2. The J segment lost 3 bases and the V segment lost 7 bases, leaving 2 bases of the junction unmatched. CDR1 is SGHAT, CDR2 FQNNGV, per germline. The CDR3 has 14 residues. CDR3 coding DNA: TGTGCCAGCATACTAGCGGGGTACACCGGGGAGCTGTTTTTT. It translates to CASILAGYTGELFF.

The chain employs TRBV11-2 and TRBJ2-7, with D uncertain. CDR1 and CDR2 from the germline V gene are SGHAT and FQNNGV. CDR3 length: 11 residues. V lost 1 base and J 6 bases, leaving 4 bases between the germline ends. CDR3 in amino acids: CASSLAAEQYF. The DNA for the CDR3 is TGTGCCAGCAGCTTAGCTGCCGAGCAGTACTTC.

The chain employs TRBV7-2 and TRBJ1-3, with TRBD1 identical over 9 bases. The germline V gene encodes CDR1 SGHTA and CDR2 FQGNSA. The CDR3 spans 17 residues. V was pared by 4 bases and J by 6 bases, with 13 bases of the junction left unmatched. Written as DNA, the CDR3 is TGTGCCAGCAGCTCCTCCGCCGGGACAGGGAAAAAAAACACCATATATTTT. Residues: CASSSSAGTGKKNTIYF.

This chain uses TRBV29-1 with TRBJ2-5, with TRBD1 identical over 8 bases. The junction had 10 bases not matched to a gene; V was cut back by 4 bases and J by 6 bases. Germline V lookup: CDR1 SQVTM, CDR2 ANQGSEA. The CDR3 is 14 residues long. The CDR3: CSVADRVASKTQYF. CDR3 DNA sequence: TGCAGCGTTGCGGACAGGGTAGCTTCAAAGACCCAGTACTTC.

This clonotype appeared a few times. V and J are TRBV5-5 and TRBJ2-2; D not resolved. The ends were cut back, 1 base at V and 7 bases at J, with 8 bases in the middle. Looked up from germline, CDR1 is SGHKS and CDR2 is YYEKEE (reference sequence). The CDR3 is 13 residues long. In nucleotides, the CDR3 is TGTGCCAGCAGCTTGACTAAGAACGGGGAGCTGTTTTTT. Amino acids: CASSLTKNGELFF.

This clonotype was found a few times. The chain combines TRBV5-1 with TRBJ2-3, with TRBD1 matching over 7 bases. The CDR3 is 13 residues long. After removal of 0 bases from V and 5 bases from J, the junction contained 0 bases not matched to a gene. Germline CDR1 and CDR2: SGHRS and YFSETQ. CDR3 loop: CASSLGTGDTQYF. For the CDR3, the DNA is TGCGCCAGCAGCTTGGGGACAGGAGATACGCAGTATTTT.